The 10 T cell receptor beta chains presented below share a single source sample, sequenced in a study of T cells in Graves' hyperthyroidism and ophthalmopathy. Amplified regions were TCR beta CDR3 sequences from RNA transcripts. When the TCR CDR3 underwent first-round RT-PCR, the HTBI primer set was used. TCRdb analysed the multiplex PCR reads with MiXCR anew, one entry per CDR3 protein. The sample includes about 250,000 distinct CDR3 sequences, roughly 15% seen only once; the top ten take 30% to 35%. Specimen: blood. All receptors derive from a woman in her forties or fifties with Graves' hyperthyroidism that later progressed to Graves' ophthalmopathy.

Details on this clonotype: Germline and junction disagree at one end, which may indicate a read error. V gene TRBV24-1 combines with J gene TRBJ2-3, with 7 bases that match TRBD2. Germline assignment: CDR1 KGHDR and CDR2 SFDVKD. The CDR3 length is 14 residues. CDR3 amino acids: CAASVGEGTDTQYF. The CDR3 DNA is TGTGCCGCCAGTGTGGGGGAGGGAACAGATACGCAGTATTTT.

As DNA, the CDR3 is TGCAGTGCTAGAGAACTGGGAGTGGCCGGGGAGCTGTTTTTT. Translated: CSARELGVAGELFF. The chain links TRBV20-1 to TRBJ2-2; TRBD2 might be the D (5 bases). CDR3 length equals 14 residues. With 0 bases removed from V and 6 bases from J, the gap between germline ends came to 11 bases. From germline, CDR1 is DFQATT and CDR2 SNEGSKA (reference sequence).

This clonotype appeared many times. The chain combines TRBV30 with TRBJ1-1, with D possibly matching TRBD1 (6 bases). V lost 4 bases and J lost 4, with 16 bases in between. The length of the CDR3 is 14 residues. The germline V gene has CDR1 GTSNPN and CDR2 SVGIG (reference sequence). This CDR3 is CAWNVGGAGTEAFF. CDR3 in DNA: TGTGCCTGGAACGTGGGGGGCGCGGGCACTGAAGCTTTCTTT. Looking up the rest from reference TRBV30 and TRBJ1-1 gives the full variable domain: SQTIHQWPATLVQPVGSPLSLECTVEGTSNPNLYWYRQAAGRGLQLLFYSVGIGQISSEVPQNLSASRPQDRQFILSSKKLLLSDSGFYLCAWNVGGAGTEAFFGQGTRLTVV.

This chain connects TRBV15 to TRBJ2-5, with TRBD1 matching over 7 bases. V lost 5 bases and J lost 7; bases outside the gene matches: 13. There are 15 residues in the CDR3. The V gene's germline CDR1 is LNHNV and CDR2 YYDKDF (reference sequence). The CDR3, as DNA: TGTGCCACCAGCTTGGTGGGACAGTTTATAGGGACCCAGTACTTC. It yields the protein CATSLVGQFIGTQYF.

There are many counts of this clonotype. The CDR3, as DNA: TGTGCCAGCAGCTTAAAGGCCTTGACAGGGAACACCGGGGAGCTGTTTTTT. This sequence encodes CASSLKALTGNTGELFF. The V gene is TRBV7-3, the J gene TRBJ2-2; D is possibly TRBD1 (6 bases). V was trimmed by 1 base and J by 1 base, leaving 13 bases between them. CDR3 length equals 17 residues. From germline, CDR1 is SGHTA and CDR2 FQGTGA. Based on the CDR3 plus reference TRBV7-3 and TRBJ2-2, the full variable domain is GAGVSQTPSNKVTEKGKYVELRCDPISGHTALYWYRQSLGQGPEFLIYFQGTGAADDSGLPNDRFFAVRPEGSVSTLKIQRTERGDSAVYLCASSLKALTGNTGELFFGEGSRLTVL.

This clonotype was recorded at least ten times. At one of its ends the junction is not consistent with the germline gene, which may arise from a read error. The chain uses TRBV7-7 and TRBJ2-7, with D uncertain. The CDR3 runs 13 residues. CDR1 is SSHAT and CDR2 is FNYEAQ in the germline V gene (reference sequence). CDR3 sequence: CASSSVSFGEQYF. The CDR3, as DNA: TGTGCTAGCAGTTCTGTTAGTTTCGGCGAGCAGTACTTC.

This clonotype was counted ten times or more. This chain links TRBV5-1 with TRBJ2-7; 8 bases are a match to TRBD2. The CDR3 spans 15 residues. Germline CDR1 reads SGHRS; CDR2 reads YFSETQ. V was pared by 7 bases and J by 4 bases, with 13 bases of the junction left unmatched. This CDR3 is CASCPSGAGVYEQYF. CDR3 in DNA: TGCGCCAGCTGCCCCTCGGGAGCGGGAGTGTACGAGCAGTACTTC.

This chain links TRBV6-2 or TRBV6-3 with TRBJ1-5; D unresolved. CDR3 length: 16 amino acids. V was shortened by 0 bases and J by 0 bases, with 9 bases between the two germline ends. In germline, CDR1 is MNHEY, CDR2 SVGEGT. The DNA for the CDR3 is TGTGCCAGCAGTTACTCTGGACGGTTTAGCAATCAGCCCCAGCATTTT. Protein: CASSYSGRFSNQPQHF.

This clonotype was seen repeatedly, ten times or more. V gene TRBV3-1 combines with J gene TRBJ2-3; either TRBD1 or TRBD2 may supply D (5 bases each). This CDR3 comprises 13 residues. The germline V gene encodes CDR1 LGHDT and CDR2 YNNKEL (reference sequence). The germline V and J ends were trimmed by 1 base and 9 bases, with 11 bases remaining between them. The CDR3, as DNA: TGTGCCAGCAGCCAAGTCGCAGAGGGGACGCAGTATTTT. As protein: CASSQVAEGTQYF.

V usage is TRBV6-2 or TRBV6-3 and J usage is TRBJ2-7; D unclear. This CDR3 comprises 15 residues. V shed 6 bases and J shed 4 bases, with 19 bases lying between them. From germline, CDR1 is MNHEY and CDR2 SVGEGT. The CDR3 spells CASSPAVSGKYEQYF. The CDR3 coding sequence is TGTGCCAGCAGCCCCGCGGTGAGTGGGAAATACGAGCAGTACTTC.